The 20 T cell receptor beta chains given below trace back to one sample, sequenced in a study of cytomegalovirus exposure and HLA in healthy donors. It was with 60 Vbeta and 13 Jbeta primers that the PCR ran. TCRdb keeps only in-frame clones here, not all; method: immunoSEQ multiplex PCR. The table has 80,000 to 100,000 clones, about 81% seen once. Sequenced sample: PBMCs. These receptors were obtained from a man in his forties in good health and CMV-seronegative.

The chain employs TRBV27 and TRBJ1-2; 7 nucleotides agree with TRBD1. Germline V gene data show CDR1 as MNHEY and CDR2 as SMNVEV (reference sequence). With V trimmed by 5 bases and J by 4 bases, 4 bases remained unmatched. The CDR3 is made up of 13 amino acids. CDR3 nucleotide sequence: TGTGCCAGCAGTAAACAGGGGAGCTATGGCTACACCTTC. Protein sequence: CASSKQGSYGYTF.

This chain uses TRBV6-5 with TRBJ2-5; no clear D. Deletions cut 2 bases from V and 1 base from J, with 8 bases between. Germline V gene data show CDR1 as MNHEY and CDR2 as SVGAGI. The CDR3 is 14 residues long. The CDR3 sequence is CASSYLPRQETQYF. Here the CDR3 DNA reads TGTGCCAGCAGTTACCTTCCCCGCCAAGAGACCCAGTACTTC.

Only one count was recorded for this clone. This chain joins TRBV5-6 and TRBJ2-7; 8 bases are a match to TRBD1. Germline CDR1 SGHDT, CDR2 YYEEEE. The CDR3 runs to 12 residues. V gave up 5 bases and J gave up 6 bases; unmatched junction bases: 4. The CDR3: CASSPGGAEQYF. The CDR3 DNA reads TGTGCCAGCAGTCCAGGGGGCGCCGAGCAGTACTTC.

For the CDR3, the DNA is TGCGCCAGCAGCAGTAGCGGGGGGAGAATCGAGCAGTACTTC. Its translation is CASSSSGGRIEQYF. This chain uses TRBV5-1 with TRBJ2-7; 10 bases are shared with TRBD2. Germline CDR1 reads SGHRS; CDR2 reads YFSETQ. The junction had 7 bases not matched to a gene; V was cut back by 4 bases and J by 6 bases. The CDR3 totals 14 residues.

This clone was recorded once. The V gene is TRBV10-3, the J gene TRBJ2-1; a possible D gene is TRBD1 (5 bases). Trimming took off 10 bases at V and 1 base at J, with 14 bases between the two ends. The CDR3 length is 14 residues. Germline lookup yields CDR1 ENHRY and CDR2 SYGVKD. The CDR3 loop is CATSGQGSYNEQFF. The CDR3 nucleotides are TGTGCCACTTCCGGGCAGGGATCCTACAATGAGCAGTTCTTC.

CDR3 bases: TGTGCCAGTAGACCGGAGACAGGGGCTGGCAATCAGCCCCAGCATTTT. Translation gives CASRPETGAGNQPQHF. The chain has TRBV19 and TRBJ1-5; 8 bases align to TRBD1. Germline lookup yields CDR1 LNHDA and CDR2 SQIVND (reference sequence). V was clipped by 6 bases and J by 2 bases; unmatched bases: 9. The length of the CDR3 is 16 residues.

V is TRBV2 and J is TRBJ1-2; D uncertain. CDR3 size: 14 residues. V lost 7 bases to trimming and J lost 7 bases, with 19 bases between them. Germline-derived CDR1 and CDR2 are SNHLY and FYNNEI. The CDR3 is CASNTVPGSGGYTF. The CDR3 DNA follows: TGTGCCAGCAACACGGTTCCGGGGTCAGGTGGCTACACCTTC.

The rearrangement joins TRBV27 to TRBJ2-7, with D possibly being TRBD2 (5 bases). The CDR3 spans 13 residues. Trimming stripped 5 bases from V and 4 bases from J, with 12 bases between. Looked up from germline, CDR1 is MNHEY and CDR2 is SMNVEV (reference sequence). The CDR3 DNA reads TGTGCCAGCAGTCTAGGACGGGAATACGAGCAGTACTTC. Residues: CASSLGREYEQYF.

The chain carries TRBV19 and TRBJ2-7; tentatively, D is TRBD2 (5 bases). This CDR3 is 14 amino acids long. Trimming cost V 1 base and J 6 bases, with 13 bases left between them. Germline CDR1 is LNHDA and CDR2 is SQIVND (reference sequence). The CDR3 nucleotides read TGTGCCAGTAGTATAGCCGGGATTACCGCCGAGCAGTACTTC. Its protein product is CASSIAGITAEQYF.

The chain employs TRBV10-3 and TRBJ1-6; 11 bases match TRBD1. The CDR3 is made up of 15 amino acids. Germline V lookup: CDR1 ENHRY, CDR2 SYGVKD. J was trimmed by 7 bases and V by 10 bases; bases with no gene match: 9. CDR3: CATGTGGPGNSPLHF. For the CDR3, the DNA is TGTGCCACCGGGACAGGGGGTCCGGGGAATTCACCCCTCCACTTT.

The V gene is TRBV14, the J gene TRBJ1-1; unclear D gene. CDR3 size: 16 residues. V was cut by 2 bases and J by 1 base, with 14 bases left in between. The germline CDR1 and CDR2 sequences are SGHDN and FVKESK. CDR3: CASSQSIGAKNTEAFF. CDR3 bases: TGTGCCAGCAGCCAAAGCATCGGAGCTAAGAACACTGAAGCTTTCTTT.

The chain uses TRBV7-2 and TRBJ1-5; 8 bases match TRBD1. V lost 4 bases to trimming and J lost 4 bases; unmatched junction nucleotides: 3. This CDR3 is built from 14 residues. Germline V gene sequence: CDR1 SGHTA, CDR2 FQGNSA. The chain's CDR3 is CASSSRTGNQPQHF. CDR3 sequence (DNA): TGTGCCAGCAGCTCTCGGACAGGGAATCAGCCCCAGCATTTT.

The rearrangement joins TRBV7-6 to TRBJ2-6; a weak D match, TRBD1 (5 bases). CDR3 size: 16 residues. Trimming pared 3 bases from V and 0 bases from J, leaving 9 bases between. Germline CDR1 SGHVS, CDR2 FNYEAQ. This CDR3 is CASSLDTSSGANVLTF. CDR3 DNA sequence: TGTGCCAGCAGCTTGGACACGAGCTCTGGGGCCAACGTCCTGACTTTC.

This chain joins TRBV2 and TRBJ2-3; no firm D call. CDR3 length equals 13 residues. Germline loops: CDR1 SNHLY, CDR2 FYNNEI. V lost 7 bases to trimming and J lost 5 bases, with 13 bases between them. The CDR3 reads CASMTKSLDTQYF. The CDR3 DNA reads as TGTGCCAGCATGACAAAGAGCCTAGATACGCAGTATTTT. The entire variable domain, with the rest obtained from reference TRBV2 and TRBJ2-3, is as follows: EPEVTQTPSHQVTQMGQEVILRCVPISNHLYFYWYRQILGQKVEFLVSFYNNEISEKSEIFDDQFSVERPDGSNFTLKIRSTKLEDSAMYFCASMTKSLDTQYFGPGTRLTVL.

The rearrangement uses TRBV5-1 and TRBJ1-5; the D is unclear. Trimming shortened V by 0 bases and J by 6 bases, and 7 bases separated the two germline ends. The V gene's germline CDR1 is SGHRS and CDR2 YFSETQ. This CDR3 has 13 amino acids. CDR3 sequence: CASSLALGQPQHF. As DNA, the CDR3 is TGCGCCAGCAGCTTGGCCCTCGGTCAGCCCCAGCATTTT.

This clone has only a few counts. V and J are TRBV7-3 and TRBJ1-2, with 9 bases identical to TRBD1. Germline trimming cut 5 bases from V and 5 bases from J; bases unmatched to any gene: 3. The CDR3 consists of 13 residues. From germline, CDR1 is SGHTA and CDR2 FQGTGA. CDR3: CASSQGQGYGYTF. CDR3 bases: TGTGCCAGCAGCCAGGGACAGGGTTATGGCTACACCTTC.

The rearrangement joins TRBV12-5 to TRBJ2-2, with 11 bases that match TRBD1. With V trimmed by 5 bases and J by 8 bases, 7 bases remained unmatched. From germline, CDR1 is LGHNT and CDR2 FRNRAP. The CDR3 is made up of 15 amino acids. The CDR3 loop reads CASGPGTGGEGELFF. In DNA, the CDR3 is TGTGCTAGTGGTCCCGGGACAGGGGGAGAGGGGGAGCTGTTTTTT.

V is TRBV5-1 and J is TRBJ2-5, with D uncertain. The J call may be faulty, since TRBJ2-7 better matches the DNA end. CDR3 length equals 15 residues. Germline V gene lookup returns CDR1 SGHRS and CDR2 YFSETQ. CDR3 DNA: TGCGCCAGCAGCATTACACCTGGGTACAACTACGAGCAGTACTTC. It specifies CASSITPGYNYEQYF.

CDR3 bases: TGTGCCAGCAGCGGGACAGGGGAACGGTCTTTCTTT. It is translated as CASSGTGERSFF. The chain combines TRBV11-3 with TRBJ1-1; 10 bases line up with TRBD1. V dropped 5 bases and J dropped 12; count of bases not matched to a gene: 6. CDR1 is SGHNT, CDR2 YENEEA, per germline. This CDR3 contains 12 residues.

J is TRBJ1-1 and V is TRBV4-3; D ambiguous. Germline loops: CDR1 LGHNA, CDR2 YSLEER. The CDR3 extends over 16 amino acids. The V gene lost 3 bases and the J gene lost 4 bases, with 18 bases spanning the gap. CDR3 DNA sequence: TGCGCCAGCAGCCATGCCTCGGGGATAATGGGCACTGAAGCTTTCTTT. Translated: CASSHASGIMGTEAFF.